The 25 T cell receptor beta chains listed next were all sequenced from one sample in a study of blood T cell repertoires in COVID-19. This table comes from immunoSEQ multiplex PCR, and its TCRdb copy is limited to in-frame clones, with some not included. The sample shows under 300,000 clones, around 90% of them seen only once. The sample taken for sequencing was peripheral blood. The receptors were gathered from a woman aged 25 to 39 with acute or convalescent COVID-19.

The chain employs TRBV29-1 and TRBJ2-3; perhaps TRBD2 as D (5 bases). V was trimmed by 5 bases and J by 3 bases, leaving 6 bases between them. This CDR3 spans 11 amino acids. CDR1 SQVTM and CDR2 ANQGSEA come from the germline V gene. The CDR3 DNA follows: TGCAGCGTTTCGGGAACAGATACGCAGTATTTT. Translation gives CSVSGTDTQYF.

The CDR3 region is CASSPGPAGGYNEQFF. CDR3 DNA sequence: TGCGCCAGCAGCCCTGGCCCAGCGGGAGGGTACAATGAGCAGTTCTTC. The chain is built from TRBV4-1 and TRBJ2-1; TRBD2 agrees at 10 bases. The J segment lost 4 bases and the V segment lost 4 bases, leaving 7 bases of the junction unmatched. In germline, CDR1 is MGHRA, CDR2 YSYEKL. This CDR3 spans 16 amino acids.

The genes are TRBV6-5 and TRBJ2-1, with 8 bases that match TRBD1. Trimming cost V 8 bases and J 2 bases; bases outside gene matches: 5. CDR1 and CDR2 from the germline V gene are MNHEY and SVGAGI. This CDR3 has 14 residues. The CDR3 sequence is CASATGAPYNEQFF. CDR3 nucleotide sequence: TGTGCCAGCGCGACAGGGGCGCCCTACAATGAGCAGTTCTTC.

This clone was detected only once. The chain carries TRBV19 and TRBJ2-3; possible D gene TRBD1, 5 bases. V lost 6 bases and J lost 0, with 7 bases in between. The CDR3 length is 13 residues. Germline V lookup: CDR1 LNHDA, CDR2 SQIVND (reference sequence). The CDR3 reads CASRQVSTDTQYF. For the CDR3, the DNA is TGTGCCAGTAGACAGGTCAGCACAGATACGCAGTATTTT.

The count of this clone is one. The genes are TRBV18 and TRBJ1-5; a possible D gene is TRBD1 (5 bases). Germline V gives CDR1 KGHSH, CDR2 LQKENI. The CDR3 loop spans 14 amino acids. Between the trimmed V and J ends, which lost 3 bases and 3 bases, there was a span of 9 bases. DNA of the CDR3: TGTGCCAGCTCACCTGGCAGGGCCAATCAGCCCCAGCATTTT. Translating it yields CASSPGRANQPQHF. Full variable domain (remainder filled in from reference TRBV18 and TRBJ1-5): NAGVMQNPRHLVRRRGQEARLRCSPMKGHSHVYWYRQLPEEGLKFMVYLQKENIIDESGMPKERFSAEFPKEGPSILRIQQVVRGDSAAYFCASSPGRANQPQHFGDGTRLSIL.

The V call is TRBV12-3 or TRBV12-4, the J call TRBJ2-7; unclear D gene. The V end lost 3 bases, the J end lost 3 bases, and 9 bases lay between the germline ends. The CDR3 loop spans 13 amino acids. For the CDR3, the DNA is TGTGCCAGCAGTTTCCTTCGCGGCTACGAGCAGTACTTC. It yields the protein CASSFLRGYEQYF.

CDR3 nucleotide sequence: TGTGCCAGCAGCTATTCCCCCGGGACAGAGCAGTACTTC. Translating gives CASSYSPGTEQYF. The rearrangement links TRBV7-2 to TRBJ2-7; D is perhaps TRBD1 (6 bases). Between the trimmed V and J ends, which lost 4 bases and 7 bases, there was a span of 14 bases. The germline gives CDR1 SGHTA, CDR2 FQGNSA. The CDR3 loop spans 13 amino acids. The variable domain in full, with the rest retrieved from reference TRBV7-2 and TRBJ2-7, is GAGVSQSPSNKVTEKGKDVELRCDPISGHTALYWYRQSLGQGLEFLIYFQGNSAPDKSGLPSDRFSAERTGGSVSTLTIQRTQQEDSAVYLCASSYSPGTEQYFGPGTRLTVT.

The chain recombines TRBV5-4 with TRBJ1-1, with a weak D call TRBD1 (6 bases). Germline V CDR1 and CDR2: SGHNT, YYREEE (reference sequence). V lost 10 bases to trimming and J lost 1 base, with 20 bases between them. CDR3 length: 15 residues. The CDR3 region has the DNA TGTGCCTCGTCTCGGGGGGGGCTGGGGAACACTGAAGCTTTCTTT. This gives the protein CASSRGGLGNTEAFF.

The rearrangement joins TRBV27 to TRBJ2-7, with 7 nucleotides matching TRBD1. The CDR3 extends over 15 amino acids. The V and J ends lost 8 bases and 5 bases, in that order; junction bases with no gene match: 15. Germline lookup yields CDR1 MNHEY and CDR2 SMNVEV (reference sequence). The CDR3, as DNA: TGTGCCAGCGCCCCGGGACAGCTGTTCTGGAACGAGCAGTACTTC. Its translation is CASAPGQLFWNEQYF.

The CDR3, as DNA: TGTGCCAGCAGCTTCGGGGTCGGGTACACTGAAGCTTTCTTT. It translates to CASSFGVGYTEAFF. The rearrangement joins TRBV7-9 to TRBJ1-1; D is uncertain. V lost 3 bases to trimming and J lost 3 bases, with 11 bases between them. The germline gives CDR1 SEHNR, CDR2 FQNEAQ (reference sequence). There are 14 residues in the CDR3.

The V call is TRBV6-5, the J call TRBJ1-6, with a tentative D call TRBD1 (5 bases). Trimming cost V 0 bases and J 10 bases, with 10 bases left between them. Germline assignment: CDR1 MNHEY and CDR2 SVGAGI. The CDR3 contains 14 residues. CDR3 residues: CASSYSGVGSPLHF. The CDR3 DNA follows: TGTGCCAGCAGTTACTCAGGGGTTGGCTCACCCCTCCACTTT.

V gene TRBV19 combines with J gene TRBJ2-5; TRBD1 is a possible D gene (6 bases). Germline CDR1 is LNHDA and CDR2 is SQIVND (reference sequence). The CDR3 contains 14 residues. Trimming took off 7 bases at V and 4 bases at J, with 16 bases between the two ends. CDR3 bases: TGTGCCAGTACCACTACAGGGTCCCCAGAGACCCAGTACTTC. Translation: CASTTTGSPETQYF.

Here the CDR3 reads CASSLATGEDTQYF. The DNA for the CDR3 is TGCGCCAGCAGCCTTGCGACAGGGGAGGATACGCAGTATTTT. This chain uses TRBV4-3 with TRBJ2-3; 8 nucleotides match TRBD1. Losses at the gene ends were 4 bases for V and 6 bases for J; bases not matched to a gene: 6. Germline V gene sequence: CDR1 LGHNA, CDR2 YSLEER. The CDR3 spans 14 residues.

V and J are TRBV10-3 and TRBJ2-7; 9 nucleotides match TRBD1. CDR3 length equals 17 residues. V gave up 8 bases and J gave up 2 bases; unmatched junction bases: 16. The V gene's germline CDR1 is ENHRY and CDR2 SYGVKD. The CDR3 loop is CAIQPGPPRQGAYEQYF. Here the CDR3 DNA reads TGTGCCATCCAGCCCGGACCTCCTAGACAGGGGGCCTACGAGCAGTACTTC.

This clone appeared a single time. The J gene is TRBJ2-7, the V gene TRBV11-3; 11 bases agree with TRBD2. The ends lost 6 bases at V and 6 bases at J; junction bases unmatched: 10. This CDR3 region has 15 residues. CDR1 SGHNT and CDR2 YENEEA come from the germline V gene. CDR3: CASSFSGRAPSEQYF. The CDR3 bases are TGTGCCAGCAGTTTTAGCGGGAGGGCCCCCTCCGAGCAGTACTTC.

The chain recombines TRBV11-3 with TRBJ2-7; tentatively, D is TRBD2 (5 bases). This CDR3 has 15 amino acids. Germline loops: CDR1 SGHNT, CDR2 YENEEA. V dropped 3 bases and J dropped 3 bases, with 15 bases sitting between them. For the CDR3, the DNA is TGTGCCAGCAGCTTCACCGCTTCCCGGGGCTACGAGCAGTACTTC. Protein: CASSFTASRGYEQYF.

The rearrangement joins TRBV27 to TRBJ2-5; 7 nucleotides agree with TRBD1. The J segment lost 5 bases and the V segment lost 0 bases, leaving 6 bases of the junction unmatched. The CDR3 runs to 15 residues. Germline V gene sequence: CDR1 MNHEY, CDR2 SMNVEV (reference sequence). In nucleotides, the CDR3 is TGTGCCAGCAGTTTATCCCAGGGGGTAGGCGAGACCCAGTACTTC. As protein: CASSLSQGVGETQYF.

The CDR3: CAISDYSGVTTGELFF. The CDR3 nucleotides are TGTGCCATCAGTGATTACTCCGGAGTTACGACCGGGGAGCTGTTTTTT. The V call is TRBV10-3, the J call TRBJ2-2, with D unresolved. Trimming took 3 bases from V and 5 from J, leaving 16 bases between them. The CDR3 contains 16 residues. Germline V gives CDR1 ENHRY, CDR2 SYGVKD.

This chain links TRBV12-5 with TRBJ1-1; perhaps TRBD1 as D (6 bases). V lost 6 bases, J lost 0 bases, and 17 bases lay in between. The germline gives CDR1 LGHNT, CDR2 FRNRAP. This CDR3 region has 16 residues. DNA for the CDR3: TGTGCTAGTGGATCCGACAGGAACATACTGAACACTGAAGCTTTCTTT. Its protein product is CASGSDRNILNTEAFF.

The chain employs TRBV20-1 and TRBJ1-3; D remains ambiguous. Germline V gene data show CDR1 as DFQATT and CDR2 as SNEGSKA (reference sequence). The CDR3 sequence is 11 residues long. Trimming took off 7 bases at V and 4 bases at J, with 8 bases between the two ends. The CDR3 is CSGQLGNTIYF. The CDR3 DNA is TGCAGTGGCCAGTTAGGAAACACCATATATTTT.

This clone was seen a single time. The gene calls are TRBV19 and TRBJ2-2; 9 bases agree with TRBD2. Trimming removed 6 bases from V and 5 bases from J; junction bases left unmatched: 7. Germline CDR1 reads LNHDA; CDR2 reads SQIVND (reference sequence). The length of the CDR3 is 15 residues. This CDR3 is CASRRLAGRTGELFF. As DNA, the CDR3 is TGTGCCAGTAGGAGGCTAGCGGGAAGGACCGGGGAGCTGTTTTTT.

The genes are TRBV3-1 (or the pseudogene TRBV3-2) and TRBJ1-1, with D perhaps TRBD1 (5 bases). The length of the CDR3 is 17 residues. Germline V gives CDR1 LGHDT, CDR2 YNNKEL (reference sequence). V gave up 0 bases and J gave up 0 bases, with 14 bases separating them. The CDR3 DNA reads TGTGCCAGCAGCCAAGATCGGGCGGGACCGATGAACACTGAAGCTTTCTTT. Protein product: CASSQDRAGPMNTEAFF.

The V call is TRBV5-1, the J call TRBJ2-7, with 9 bases lining up with TRBD1. CDR1 is SGHRS, CDR2 YFSETQ, per germline. This CDR3 comprises 17 residues. The V and J ends lost 1 base and 3 bases, in that order; junction bases with no gene match: 11. The CDR3 DNA is TGCGCCAGCAGCTTGAGGGTCGCGGGACAGGGTATCTACGAGCAGTACTTC. This codes for CASSLRVAGQGIYEQYF.

This clone appeared a single time. The V and J genes are TRBV5-4 and TRBJ2-3; possibly TRBD1 for D (6 bases). V shed 0 bases and J shed 4 bases, with 24 bases lying between them. In germline, CDR1 is SGHNT, CDR2 YYREEE (reference sequence). There are 19 residues in the CDR3. The CDR3, as DNA: TGTGCCAGCAGCTTGGTAGTGAGGCCAACCAGGGGCGCATCAGATACGCAGTATTTT. Amino acid sequence: CASSLVVRPTRGASDTQYF.

The V and J genes are TRBV27 and TRBJ2-1; a possible D gene is TRBD1 (6 bases). Germline V CDR1 and CDR2: MNHEY, SMNVEV (reference sequence). V was pared by 6 bases and J by 5 bases, with 17 bases between. The CDR3 is 15 residues long. The CDR3 DNA sequence: TGTGCCAGCAGACTCCAGGGGCTCATACACAATGAGCAGTTCTTC. This codes for CASRLQGLIHNEQFF.